These T cell receptor beta chains were read from a single sample in a study of shared clonotypes between healthy human individuals. TCRdb's copy holds only in-frame clones and misses some; the assay was immunoSEQ multiplex PCR. The sample consists of hundreds of thousands of clones, 70% to 80% of them appearing once. Sequencing was carried out using PBMCs. The receptors were gathered from a woman aged 40 to 50 in good health. Some clones in this sample may be carry-over from other donors' samples. CDR3s include the opening cysteine and the closing phenylalanine or tryptophan. The D gene is left open where the match is weak. The listing skips clone size in some rows; elsewhere it reads once, few, many or a size class.

TRBD1	TRBV5-1	few	TRBJ1-2	TGCGCCAGCAGCTTCAGGGGGGGCGCGGACTATGGCTACACCTTC	CASSFRGGADYGYTF
TRBD2	TRBV14	NA	TRBJ2-7	TGTGCCAGCAGCCAATCGGGAGGCACATACGAGCAGTACTTC	CASSQSGGTYEQYF
TRBD1	TRBV28	NA	TRBJ2-7	TGTGCCAGCAGTTTAAAGCTCGTACAGGGGGCCTACGAGCAGTACTTC	CASSLKLVQGAYEQYF
TRBD1	TRBV7-9	NA	TRBJ2-3	TGTGCCAGCAGCTTAATGGGGACAGGGGTTGGAGATACGCAGTATTTT	CASSLMGTGVGDTQYF
NA	TRBV7-9	many	TRBJ2-7	TGTGCCAGCAGCTTAACAACTACTCTGTACTTC	CASSLTTTLYF
TRBD1	TRBV29-1	NA	TRBJ2-7	TGCAGCGGCGGACAGGGTTGGGGCGAGCAGTACTTC	CSGGQGWGEQYF
NA	TRBV5-8	NA	TRBJ1-5	TGTGCCAGCAGGCAGGCAGTTCAGTCCCAGCATTTT	CASRQAVQSQHF
NA	TRBV5-1	NA	TRBJ2-5	TGCGCCAGCAGCTTGGAGGCCTCCACCCCGACCCAGTACTTC	CASSLEASTPTQYF
NA	TRBV27	NA	TRBJ2-7	TGTGCCAGCAGTCCCCCCGGGACACACTACGAGCAGTACTTC	CASSPPGTHYEQYF
NA	TRBV19	few	TRBJ1-5	TGTGCCAGTAGTTCGCTAGAGGGTAATCAGCCCCAGCATTTT	CASSSLEGNQPQHF
NA	TRBV15	NA	TRBJ1-3	TGTGCCACCAGCACCCGGACGGACTCTGGAAACACCATATATTTT	CATSTRTDSGNTIYF
NA	TRBV7-9	NA	TRBJ2-7	TGTGCCAGCAGCTTAGGGGACACTACCTACGAGCAGTACTTC	CASSLGDTTYEQYF
TRBD2	TRBV28	once	TRBJ2-3	TGTGCCAGCAGTTTATCAGCTAGCGGGGTGCCTAGCACAGATACGCAGTATTTT	CASSLSASGVPSTDTQYF
TRBD2	TRBV9	NA	TRBJ2-5	TGTGCCAGCAGCGTTAGCGGGAGTTCCGGAGAGACCCAGTACTTC	CASSVSGSSGETQYF
NA	TRBV7-2	NA	TRBJ1-2	TGTGCCAGCACAAGCGGCGGCGGATACTATGGCTACACCTTC	CASTSGGGYYGYTF
NA	TRBV11-1	NA	TRBJ1-1	TGTGCCAGCACCTTTAAGAGAGGCACTGAAGCTTTCTTT	CASTFKRGTEAFF
TRBD1	TRBV7-3	NA	TRBJ2-7	TGTGCCAGCAGCTCCCCAGACAGGGGGCTCTACGAGCAGTACTTC	CASSSPDRGLYEQYF
NA	TRBV7-7	NA	TRBJ2-2	TGTGCTAGCAGTCGGACAGACACCGGGGAGCTGTTTTTT	CASSRTDTGELFF
NA	TRBV21-1	NA	TRBJ2-1	TGTGCCAGCAGCACCAGGACAGGTCACTCCTACAATGAGCAGTTCTTC	CASSTRTGHSYNEQFF
NA	TRBV28	NA	TRBJ2-7	TGTGCCAGCAGTCCCGCCTTGGCGTACGGGGACGAGCAGTACTTC	CASSPALAYGDEQYF
TRBD2	TRBV29-1	NA	TRBJ2-7	TGCAGCGTTGAGTTAGGCGGGACTAGCACCTACGAGCAGTACTTC	CSVELGGTSTYEQYF
NA	TRBV9	NA	TRBJ2-1	TGTGCCAGCAGCGTAGAAAGCCGTTACTACAATGAGCAGTTCTTC	CASSVESRYYNEQFF
NA	TRBV27	NA	TRBJ2-2	TGTGCCAGTACCCAGCGGTACACCGGGGAGCTGTTTTTT	CASTQRYTGELFF
NA	TRBV28	NA	TRBJ2-1	TGTGCCAGCAGCACTAATAGGGGTGAGCAGTTCTTC	CASSTNRGEQFF
NA	TRBV30	NA	TRBJ2-7	TGTGCCTGGAACCCGGCAGGCGGCCCTGAGCAGTGCTTC	CAWNPAGGPEQCF
TRBD1	TRBV19	NA	TRBJ2-7	TGTGCCAGTAGTATAGATATTCCGGGACAGGGGCCCTCCTACGAGCAGTACTTC	CASSIDIPGQGPSYEQYF
TRBD2	TRBV7-9	NA	TRBJ2-3	TGTGCCAGCAGCTTTAGCGGGAGTATCGCAGATACGCAGTATTTT	CASSFSGSIADTQYF
NA	TRBV29-1	NA	TRBJ2-4	TGCAGCGTCGAAAGGGGCGGCCGGAGCGACTTC	CSVERGGRSDF
TRBD1	TRBV28	NA	TRBJ1-2	TGTGCCAGCAGTTCCCTAGGGGGCGACTCTAACTATGGCTACACCTTC	CASSSLGGDSNYGYTF
NA	TRBV4-1	NA	TRBJ1-1	TGCGCCAGCAGCCAAGTTCCCTTAGGCGTAGCTTTCTTT	CASSQVPLGVAFF
TRBD2	TRBV5-4	NA	TRBJ2-3	TGTGCCAGCAGCACGTTAGCGGGAGTCACAGATACGCAGTATTTT	CASSTLAGVTDTQYF
TRBD2	TRBV6-1	NA	TRBJ2-3	TGTGCCGGCGGGGGGACAGATACGCAGTATTTT	CAGGGTDTQYF
NA	TRBV9	few	TRBJ1-2	TGTGCCAGCAGCGTAGGGATCGACGACTATGGCTACACCTTC	CASSVGIDDYGYTF
TRBD1	TRBV6-1	NA	TRBJ2-7	TGTGCCAGATACAGGGGGGCCACAGAAACCTACGAGCAGTACTTC	CARYRGATETYEQYF
NA	TRBV7-9	NA	TRBJ2-7	TGTGCCAGCAGCCCTCCGGGTGGCCTTGAGCAGTACTTC	CASSPPGGLEQYF
NA	TRBV28	NA	TRBJ2-6	TGTGCCAGCAGTTCTTTCTATATCTGGTCTGGGGCCAACGTCCTGACTTTC	CASSSFYIWSGANVLTF
TRBD1	TRBV18	NA	TRBJ2-5	TGTGCCAGCTCACCAGACAGGGGAACCCAAGAGACCCAGTACTTC	CASSPDRGTQETQYF